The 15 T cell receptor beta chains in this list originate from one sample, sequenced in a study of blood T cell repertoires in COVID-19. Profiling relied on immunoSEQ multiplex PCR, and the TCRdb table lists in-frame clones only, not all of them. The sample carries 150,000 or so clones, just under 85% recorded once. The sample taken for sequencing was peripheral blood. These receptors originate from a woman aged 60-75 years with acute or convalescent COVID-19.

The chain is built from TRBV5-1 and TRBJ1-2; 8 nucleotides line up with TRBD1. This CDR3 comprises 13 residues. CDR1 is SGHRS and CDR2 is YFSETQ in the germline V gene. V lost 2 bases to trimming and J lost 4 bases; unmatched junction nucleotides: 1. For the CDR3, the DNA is TGCGCCAGCAGCTTCGGACAGGGCTATGGCTACACCTTC. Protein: CASSFGQGYGYTF. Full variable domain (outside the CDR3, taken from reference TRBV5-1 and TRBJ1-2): KAGVTQTPRYLIKTRGQQVTLSCSPISGHRSVSWYQQTPGQGLQFLFEYFSETQRNKGNFPGRFSGRQFSNSRSEMNVSTLELGDSALYLCASSFGQGYGYTFGSGTRLTVV.

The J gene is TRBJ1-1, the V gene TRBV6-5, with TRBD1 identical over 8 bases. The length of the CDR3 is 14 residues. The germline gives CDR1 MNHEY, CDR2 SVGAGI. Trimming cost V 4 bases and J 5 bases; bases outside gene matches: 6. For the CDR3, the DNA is TGTGCCAGCAGTTCTACAGGGGGGAATACTGAAGCTTTCTTT. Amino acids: CASSSTGGNTEAFF.

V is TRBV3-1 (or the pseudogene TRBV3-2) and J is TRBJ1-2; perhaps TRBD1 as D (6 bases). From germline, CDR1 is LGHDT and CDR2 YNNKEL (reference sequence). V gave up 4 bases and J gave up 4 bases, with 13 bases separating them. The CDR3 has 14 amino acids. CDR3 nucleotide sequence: TGTGCCAGCAGCCGCCCCGGACAGATCTATGGCTACACCTTC. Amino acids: CASSRPGQIYGYTF.

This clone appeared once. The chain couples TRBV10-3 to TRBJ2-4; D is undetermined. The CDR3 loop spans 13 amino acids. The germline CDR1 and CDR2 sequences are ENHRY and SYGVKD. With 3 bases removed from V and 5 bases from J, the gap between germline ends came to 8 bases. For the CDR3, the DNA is TGTGCCATCAGTGACAGGATCCAAAACATTCAGTACTTC. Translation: CAISDRIQNIQYF.

The CDR3 reads CAWSGWGSTDTQYF. As DNA, the CDR3 is TGTGCCTGGAGTGGGTGGGGCAGCACAGATACGCAGTATTTT. The chain links TRBV30 to TRBJ2-3; maybe TRBD1 (5 bases). Germline-derived CDR1 and CDR2 are GTSNPN and SVGIG (reference sequence). The length of the CDR3 is 14 residues. V gave up 1 base and J gave up 0 bases, with 8 bases separating them.

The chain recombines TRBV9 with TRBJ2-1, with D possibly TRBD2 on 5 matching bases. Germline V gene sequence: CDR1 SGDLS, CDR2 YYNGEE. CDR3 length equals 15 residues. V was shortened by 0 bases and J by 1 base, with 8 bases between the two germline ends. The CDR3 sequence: CASSVAAGSYNEQFF. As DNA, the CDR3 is TGTGCCAGCAGCGTAGCCGCGGGTTCCTACAATGAGCAGTTCTTC.

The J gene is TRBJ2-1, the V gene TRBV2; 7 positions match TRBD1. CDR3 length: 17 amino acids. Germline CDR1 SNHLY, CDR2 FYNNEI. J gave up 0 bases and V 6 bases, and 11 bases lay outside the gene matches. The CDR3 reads CASSLRQGKASYNEQFF. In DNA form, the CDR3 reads TGTGCCAGCAGCCTAAGACAGGGAAAAGCCTCCTACAATGAGCAGTTCTTC.

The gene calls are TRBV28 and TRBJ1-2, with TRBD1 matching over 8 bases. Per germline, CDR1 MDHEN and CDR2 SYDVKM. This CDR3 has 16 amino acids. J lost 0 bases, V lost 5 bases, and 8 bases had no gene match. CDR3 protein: CASSAPGTGANYGYTF. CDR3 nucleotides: TGTGCCAGCAGTGCACCCGGGACAGGAGCTAACTATGGCTACACCTTC.

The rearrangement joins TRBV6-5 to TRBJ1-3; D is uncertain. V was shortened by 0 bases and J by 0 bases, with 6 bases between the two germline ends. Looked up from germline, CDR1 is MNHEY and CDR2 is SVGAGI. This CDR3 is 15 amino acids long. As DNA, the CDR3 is TGTGCCAGCAGTTACTCGAAGCTCTCTGGAAACACCATATATTTT. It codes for CASSYSKLSGNTIYF.

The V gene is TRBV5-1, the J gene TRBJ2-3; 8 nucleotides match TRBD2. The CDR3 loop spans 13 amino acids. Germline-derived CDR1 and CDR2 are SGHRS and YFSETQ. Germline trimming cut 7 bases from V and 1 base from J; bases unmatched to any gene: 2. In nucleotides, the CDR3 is TGCGCCAGCTGGCGGGGGGGCACAGATACGCAGTATTTT. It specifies CASWRGGTDTQYF.

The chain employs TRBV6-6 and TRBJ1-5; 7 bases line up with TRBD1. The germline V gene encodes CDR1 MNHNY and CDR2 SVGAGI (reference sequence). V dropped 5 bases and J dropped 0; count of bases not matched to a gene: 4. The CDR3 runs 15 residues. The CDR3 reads CASSQGTVSNQPQHF. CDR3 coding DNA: TGTGCCAGCAGTCAGGGGACAGTTAGCAATCAGCCCCAGCATTTT.

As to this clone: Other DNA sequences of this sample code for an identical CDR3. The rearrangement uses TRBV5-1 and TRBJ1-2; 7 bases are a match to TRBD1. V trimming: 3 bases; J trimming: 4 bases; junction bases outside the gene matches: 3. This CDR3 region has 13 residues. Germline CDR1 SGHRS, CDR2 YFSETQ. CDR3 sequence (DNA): TGCGCCAGCAGCTCCCAGGGGGGCTATGGCTACACCTTC. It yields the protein CASSSQGGYGYTF.

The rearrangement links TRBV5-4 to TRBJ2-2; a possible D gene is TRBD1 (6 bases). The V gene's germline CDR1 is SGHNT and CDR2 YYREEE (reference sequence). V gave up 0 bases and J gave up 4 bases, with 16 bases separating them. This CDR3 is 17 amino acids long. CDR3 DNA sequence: TGTGCCAGCAGCTTGGCCCTGGACAGAGCCCTCACCGGGGAGCTGTTTTTT. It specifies CASSLALDRALTGELFF.

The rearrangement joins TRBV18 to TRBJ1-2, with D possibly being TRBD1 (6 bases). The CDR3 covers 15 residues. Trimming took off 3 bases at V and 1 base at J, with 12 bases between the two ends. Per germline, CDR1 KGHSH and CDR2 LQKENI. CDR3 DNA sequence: TGTGCCAGCTCACCTTTACGACAGGTTAACTATGGCTACACCTTC. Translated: CASSPLRQVNYGYTF. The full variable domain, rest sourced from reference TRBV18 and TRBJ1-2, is NAGVMQNPRHLVRRRGQEARLRCSPMKGHSHVYWYRQLPEEGLKFMVYLQKENIIDESGMPKERFSAEFPKEGPSILRIQQVVRGDSAAYFCASSPLRQVNYGYTFGSGTRLTVV.

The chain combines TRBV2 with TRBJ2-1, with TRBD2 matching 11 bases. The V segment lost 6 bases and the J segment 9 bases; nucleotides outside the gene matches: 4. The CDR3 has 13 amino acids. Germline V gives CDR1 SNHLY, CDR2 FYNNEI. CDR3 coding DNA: TGTGCCAGCAGCGGGACTAGCGGATTTGAGCAGTTCTTC. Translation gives CASSGTSGFEQFF.